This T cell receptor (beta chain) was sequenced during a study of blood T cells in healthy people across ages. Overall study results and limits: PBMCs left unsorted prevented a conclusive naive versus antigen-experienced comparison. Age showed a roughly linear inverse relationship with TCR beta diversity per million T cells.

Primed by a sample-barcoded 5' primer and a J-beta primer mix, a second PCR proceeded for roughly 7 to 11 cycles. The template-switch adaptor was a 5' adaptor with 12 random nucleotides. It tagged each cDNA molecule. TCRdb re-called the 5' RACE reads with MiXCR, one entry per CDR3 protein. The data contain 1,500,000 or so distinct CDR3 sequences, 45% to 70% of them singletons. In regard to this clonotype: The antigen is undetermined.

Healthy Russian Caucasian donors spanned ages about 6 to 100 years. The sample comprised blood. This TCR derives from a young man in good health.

The CDR3, as DNA: TGTGCCAGCAGCCCTAGGAAGGGGCGATACGAGCAGTACTTC. Protein product: CASSPRKGRYEQYF. V is TRBV6-2 or TRBV6-3 and J is TRBJ2-7; maybe TRBD1 (5 bases). Germline CDR1 and CDR2: MNHEY and SVGEGT. V dropped 6 bases and J dropped 4 bases, with 16 bases sitting between them. CDR3 length equals 14 residues.